This record covers a single TCR beta chain. Germline values: CDR1 SNHLY, CDR2 FYNNEI. The CDR3 contains 14 residues. Trimming removed 4 bases at V and 4 bases at J, with 14 bases between. This sample was included in a study of control samples from healthy donors and cancer patients. Clones were sequenced by immunoSEQ multiplex PCR, and TCRdb holds only the in-frame ones, with some missing. Here the sample spans 150,000 or so clones, 93% being singletons. The sample consisted of blood. This clonotype was sampled from a man between 18 and 35 years old in good health. The genes are TRBV2 and TRBJ2-7, with TRBD2 as a possible D gene (6 bases). The CDR3 nucleotides are TGTGCCAGCAGTGTCCGGTTTGGGGGGTACGAGCAGTACTTC. Residues: CASSVRFGGYEQYF.